This is a list of T cell receptor beta chains from one sample in a study of technical replicates of blood from several donors. Only in-frame clones appear in the TCRdb table, and some are missing; sequencing was by immunoSEQ multiplex PCR. This table has tens of thousands of clones, 92% appearing once. The sequenced sample was T cells isolated from PBMCs. Receptors were obtained from a human donor in good health. The conserved cysteine and the conserved F or W are not part of the CDR3 here. Each record gives: V gene, J gene, clone size, CDR3 protein. Clone size is not always given. Where it is, it says once, few, many or a class for expanded clones.

TRBV11-3	TRBJ2-1	NA	ASSLRGYNEQF
TRBV28	TRBJ2-7	NA	ASSKGQGGEQY
TRBV15	TRBJ1-1	NA	ATSRDRGGMTEAF
TRBV27	TRBJ2-7	NA	ASSSFYEQY
TRBV7-9	TRBJ2-1	NA	ASSRPGLAGANEQF
TRBV30	TRBJ2-7	NA	AWSGTGTYEQY
TRBV10-2	TRBJ2-7	NA	ATQTSGDTYEQY
TRBV11-3	TRBJ2-5	NA	ASSSGTGWVQETQY
TRBV19	TRBJ1-3	once	ASGDRGRLGSGNTIY
TRBV5-1	TRBJ1-1	once	ASSLDPGSNTEAF
TRBV7-9	TRBJ2-7	NA	ASSFWGQDYEQY
TRBV4-1	TRBJ1-1	few	ASSPTLNTEAF
TRBV5-1	TRBJ1-3	NA	ASSLAPGHSNPNTIY
TRBV7-2	TRBJ2-1	NA	ASSLSRTGVYEQF
TRBV10-3	TRBJ2-2	NA	AISGRDTGELF
TRBV10-1	TRBJ2-3	NA	ASSEQGVGTDTQY
TRBV14	TRBJ1-2	once	ASSQEKGQGGGYT
TRBV4-3	TRBJ2-7	NA	ASSQEGSGEGYEQY
TRBV5-1	TRBJ2-7	NA	ASSLGAGDEQY
TRBV9	TRBJ2-7	NA	ASSKVGEAGYEQY
TRBV2	TRBJ1-2	NA	ASRSGQGGGYT
TRBV5-1	TRBJ2-7	NA	ASSPGYEQY
TRBV28	TRBJ2-3	NA	ASSLGGFGVSDTQY
TRBV30	TRBJ2-7	NA	AWCGRLAGGVQY
TRBV6-4	TRBJ1-2	once	ASLGRAGGYT
TRBV6-1	TRBJ2-7	once	ASRPGQGPYEQY
TRBV14	TRBJ2-2	few	ASSLHRTSGIDTGELF
TRBV4-1	TRBJ2-1	NA	ASSQELSSYNEQF
TRBV2	TRBJ2-7	NA	ASSDNYEQY
TRBV9	TRBJ2-3	NA	ASSSPAGGWTDTQY
TRBV19	TRBJ2-3	NA	ASSLASGSTDTQY
TRBV28	TRBJ1-5	NA	ASEDIDGNQPQH
TRBV19	TRBJ1-5	NA	ASRSIGQGGHSNQPQH
TRBV7-9	TRBJ1-1	NA	ASSSQGFGGTEAF
TRBV6-5	TRBJ2-2	NA	ASSLAGLDPGELF
TRBV11-2	TRBJ2-7	NA	ASSLDRDYEQY
TRBV18	TRBJ2-5	NA	ASSPGGQETQY
TRBV5-4	TRBJ2-5	NA	ASSQFAETQY
TRBV7-3	TRBJ1-1	NA	ASSLIGRGTEAF